This T cell receptor (beta chain) was recorded in a study of blood T cell repertoires in COVID-19. The wider study: From T cells, B-cell-depleted T cells, or PBMCs came the material, which was cDNA or gDNA.

The germline gives CDR1 MDHEN, CDR2 SYDVKM. The CDR3 sequence is 19 residues long. Trimming at V came to 6 bases and at J to 1 base, leaving 16 bases not matched to a gene. Participants' reported clinical history set cohort assignment. Two negative PCRs, clearance, or symptom resolution characterized the recovered Cohort 3 donors. The assay was immunoSEQ multiplex PCR, and TCRdb's table has in-frame clones only and misses some. This table has 250,000 to 350,000 clones, approximately 83% appearing once. The V call is TRBV28, the J call TRBJ2-5, with TRBD2 identical over 11 bases. This receptor was obtained from a woman aged 25 to 39 who had recovered from COVID-19. The sequencing input was PBMCs or T cells enriched from blood (not recorded which). This CDR3 reads CASSPPSGLAGGLQETQYF. The CDR3 DNA reads as TGTGCCAGCAGCCCGCCCTCAGGGCTAGCGGGAGGTCTCCAAGAGACCCAGTACTTC.